The rows below give T cell receptor beta chains drawn from one sample of a study of CD8+CD57+ T cells in acquired aplastic anemia. TCRdb itself ran the reads through MiXCR, one entry per CDR3 protein. This table holds just over 150,000 distinct CDR3 sequences, 45% to 55% found once. The specimen was sorted CD4+, CD8+, or CD8+CD57+ T cells (not recorded which) from PBMCs. The receptors stem from a human donor with aplastic anemia. Each CDR3 is given with its conserved first and last residue. A D gene is named only where the DNA matches it firmly.

J gene: TRBJ2-3
D gene: TRBD1
V gene: TRBV19
CDR3 protein: CASSMVPGQGADTQYF

J gene: TRBJ1-5
D gene: -
V gene: TRBV3-1
CDR3 protein: CASSRKRGNQPQHF

J gene: TRBJ1-2
D gene: -
V gene: TRBV27
CDR3 protein: CASSLNPNLYGYTF

J gene: TRBJ2-7
D gene: -
V gene: TRBV10-3
CDR3 protein: CATGQQVSSYEQYF

J gene: TRBJ2-7
D gene: -
V gene: TRBV7-2
CDR3 protein: CASSTTPYEQYF

J gene: TRBJ1-2
D gene: -
V gene: TRBV5-1
CDR3 protein: CASSSPYGYTF

J gene: TRBJ2-7
D gene: TRBD1
V gene: TRBV24-1
CDR3 protein: CAVGQSSYEQYF

J gene: TRBJ1-5
D gene: -
V gene: TRBV15
CDR3 protein: CATSRVRAGYQPQHF

J gene: TRBJ2-3
D gene: TRBD2
V gene: TRBV24-1
CDR3 protein: CATSDATSGALTDTQYF

J gene: TRBJ2-7
D gene: TRBD2
V gene: TRBV3-1
CDR3 protein: CASSQDLVAGGPPYEQYF

J gene: TRBJ2-2
D gene: -
V gene: TRBV29-1
CDR3 protein: CSADSTLGGELFF

J gene: TRBJ1-2
D gene: -
V gene: TRBV7-9
CDR3 protein: CASSLLGSFNYGYTF

J gene: TRBJ2-7
D gene: -
V gene: TRBV25-1
CDR3 protein: CASSPPPGKGIYEQYF

J gene: TRBJ2-5
D gene: TRBD1
V gene: TRBV7-9
CDR3 protein: CASSPPTGGWETQYF

J gene: TRBJ1-2
D gene: -
V gene: TRBV30
CDR3 protein: CAWRGYGYTF

J gene: TRBJ2-2
D gene: -
V gene: TRBV19
CDR3 protein: CASSSTSVTGELFF

J gene: TRBJ1-2
D gene: -
V gene: TRBV12-5
CDR3 protein: CASGFLGGANYGYTF

J gene: TRBJ2-5
D gene: TRBD2
V gene: TRBV4-2
CDR3 protein: CASSQESGGGETQYF

J gene: TRBJ2-7
D gene: -
V gene: TRBV7-9
CDR3 protein: CASSQGRDVSYEQYF

J gene: TRBJ1-1
D gene: -
V gene: TRBV4-2
CDR3 protein: CASSQDRGGVTEAFF

J gene: TRBJ1-6
D gene: TRBD1
V gene: TRBV19
CDR3 protein: CASSGTGYNSPLHF

J gene: TRBJ1-1
D gene: -
V gene: TRBV6-5
CDR3 protein: CASSSLWGISTEAFF

J gene: TRBJ2-7
D gene: -
V gene: TRBV25-1
CDR3 protein: CATGTAIGAYEQYF

J gene: TRBJ1-1
D gene: -
V gene: TRBV7-4
CDR3 protein: CASSHTNTEAFF